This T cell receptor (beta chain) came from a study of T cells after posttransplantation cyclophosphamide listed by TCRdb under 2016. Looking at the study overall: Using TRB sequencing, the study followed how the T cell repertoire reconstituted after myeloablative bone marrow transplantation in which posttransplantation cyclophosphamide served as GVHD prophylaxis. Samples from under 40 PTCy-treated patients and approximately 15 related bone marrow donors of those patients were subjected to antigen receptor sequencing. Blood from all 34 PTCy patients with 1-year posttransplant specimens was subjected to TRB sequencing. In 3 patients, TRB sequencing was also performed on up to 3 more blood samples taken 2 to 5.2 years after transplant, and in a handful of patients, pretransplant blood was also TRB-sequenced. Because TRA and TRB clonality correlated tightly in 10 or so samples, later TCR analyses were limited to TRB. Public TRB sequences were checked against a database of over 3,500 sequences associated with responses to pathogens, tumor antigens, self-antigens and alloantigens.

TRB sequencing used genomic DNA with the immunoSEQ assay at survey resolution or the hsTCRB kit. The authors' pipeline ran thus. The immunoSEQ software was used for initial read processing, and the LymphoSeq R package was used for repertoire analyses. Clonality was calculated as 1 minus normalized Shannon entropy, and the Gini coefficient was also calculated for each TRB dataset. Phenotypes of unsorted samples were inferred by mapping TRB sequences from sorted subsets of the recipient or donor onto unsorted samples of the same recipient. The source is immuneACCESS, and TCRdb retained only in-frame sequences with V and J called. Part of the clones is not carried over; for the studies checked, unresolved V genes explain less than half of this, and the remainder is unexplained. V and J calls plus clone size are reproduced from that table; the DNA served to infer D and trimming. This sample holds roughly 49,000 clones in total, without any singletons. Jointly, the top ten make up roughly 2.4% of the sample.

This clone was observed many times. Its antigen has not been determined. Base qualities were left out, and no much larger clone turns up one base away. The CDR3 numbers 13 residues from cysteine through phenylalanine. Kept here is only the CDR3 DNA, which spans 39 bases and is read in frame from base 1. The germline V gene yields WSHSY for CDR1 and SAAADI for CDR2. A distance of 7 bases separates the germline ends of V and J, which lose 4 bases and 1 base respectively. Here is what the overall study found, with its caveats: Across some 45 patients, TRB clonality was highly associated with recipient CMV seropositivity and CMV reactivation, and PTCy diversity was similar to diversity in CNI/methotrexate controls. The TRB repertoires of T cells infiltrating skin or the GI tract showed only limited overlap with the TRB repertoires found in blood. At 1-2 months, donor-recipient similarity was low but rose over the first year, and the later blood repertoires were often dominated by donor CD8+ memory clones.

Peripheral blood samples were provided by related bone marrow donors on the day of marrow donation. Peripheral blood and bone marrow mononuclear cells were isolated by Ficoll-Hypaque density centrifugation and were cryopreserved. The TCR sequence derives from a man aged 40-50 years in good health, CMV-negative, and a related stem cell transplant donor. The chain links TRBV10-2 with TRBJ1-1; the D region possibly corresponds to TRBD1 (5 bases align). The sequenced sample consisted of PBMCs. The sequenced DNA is TGCGCCAGCAGTGTACAGGCGAACACTGAAGCTTTCTTT. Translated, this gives CASSVQANTEAFF.